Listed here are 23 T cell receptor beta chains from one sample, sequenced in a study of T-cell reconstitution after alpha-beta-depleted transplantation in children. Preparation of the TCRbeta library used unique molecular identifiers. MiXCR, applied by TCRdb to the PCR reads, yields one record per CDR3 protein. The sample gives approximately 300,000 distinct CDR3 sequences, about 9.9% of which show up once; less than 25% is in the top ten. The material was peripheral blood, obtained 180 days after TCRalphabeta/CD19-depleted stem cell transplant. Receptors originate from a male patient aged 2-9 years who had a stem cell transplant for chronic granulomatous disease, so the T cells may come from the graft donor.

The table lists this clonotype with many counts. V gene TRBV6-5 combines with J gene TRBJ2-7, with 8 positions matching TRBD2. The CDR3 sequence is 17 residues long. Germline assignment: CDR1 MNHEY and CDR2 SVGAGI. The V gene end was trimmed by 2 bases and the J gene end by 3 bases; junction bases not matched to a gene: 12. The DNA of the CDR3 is TGTGCCAGCAGTTACCCCCCTGGAAGCGGGAGAGGCTACGAGCAGTACTTC. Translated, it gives CASSYPPGSGRGYEQYF.

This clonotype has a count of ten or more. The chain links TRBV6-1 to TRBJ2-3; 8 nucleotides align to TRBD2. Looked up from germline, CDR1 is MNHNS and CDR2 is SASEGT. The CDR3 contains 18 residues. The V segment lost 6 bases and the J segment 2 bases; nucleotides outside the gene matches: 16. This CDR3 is CASRPQGGGRLLTDTQYF. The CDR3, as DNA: TGTGCCAGCAGACCACAAGGCGGGGGGAGGCTTCTCACAGATACGCAGTATTTT.

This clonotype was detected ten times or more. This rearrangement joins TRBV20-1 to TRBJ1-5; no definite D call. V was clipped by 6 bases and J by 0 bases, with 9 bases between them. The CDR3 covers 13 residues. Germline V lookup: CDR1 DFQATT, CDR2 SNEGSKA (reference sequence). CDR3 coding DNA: TGCAGTGCCAAGGGCGATAGCAATCAGCCCCAGCATTTT. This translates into CSAKGDSNQPQHF.

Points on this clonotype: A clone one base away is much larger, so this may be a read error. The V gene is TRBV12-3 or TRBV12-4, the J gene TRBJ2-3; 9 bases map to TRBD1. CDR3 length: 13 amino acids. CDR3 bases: TGTGCCGGCAGAGACCTGGGGACAGGGACGCAGTATTTT. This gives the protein CAGRDLGTGTQYF.

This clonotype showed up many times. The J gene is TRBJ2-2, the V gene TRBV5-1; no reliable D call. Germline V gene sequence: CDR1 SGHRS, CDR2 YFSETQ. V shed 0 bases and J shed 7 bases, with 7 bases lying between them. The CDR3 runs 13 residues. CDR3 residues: CASSLASNGELFF. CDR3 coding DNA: TGCGCCAGCAGCTTGGCTTCCAACGGGGAGCTGTTTTTT.

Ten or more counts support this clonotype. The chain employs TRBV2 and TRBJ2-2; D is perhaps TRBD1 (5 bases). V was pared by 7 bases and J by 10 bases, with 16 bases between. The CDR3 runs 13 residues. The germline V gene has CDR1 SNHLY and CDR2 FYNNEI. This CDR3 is CASTQYRHLELFF. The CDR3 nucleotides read TGTGCCAGCACTCAATACAGGCACCTGGAGCTGTTTTTT.

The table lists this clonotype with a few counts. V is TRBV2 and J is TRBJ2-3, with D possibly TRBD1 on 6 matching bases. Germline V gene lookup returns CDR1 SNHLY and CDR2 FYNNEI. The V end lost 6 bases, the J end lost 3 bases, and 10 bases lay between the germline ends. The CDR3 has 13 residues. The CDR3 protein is CASSIDRTDTQYF. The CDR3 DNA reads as TGTGCCAGCAGCATCGACAGGACAGATACGCAGTATTTT.

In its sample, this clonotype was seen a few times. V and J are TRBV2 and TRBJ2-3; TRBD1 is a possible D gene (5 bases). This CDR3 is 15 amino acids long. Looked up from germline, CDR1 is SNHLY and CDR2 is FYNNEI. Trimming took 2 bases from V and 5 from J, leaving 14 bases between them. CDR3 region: CASSEPSGKGDTQYF. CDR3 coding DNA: TGTGCCAGCAGTGAACCCTCAGGGAAGGGAGATACGCAGTATTTT.

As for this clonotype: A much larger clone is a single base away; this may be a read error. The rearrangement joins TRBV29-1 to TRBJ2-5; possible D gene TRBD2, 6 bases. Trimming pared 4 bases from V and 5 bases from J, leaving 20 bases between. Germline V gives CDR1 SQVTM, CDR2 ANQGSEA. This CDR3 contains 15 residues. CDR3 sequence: CSVGGIRGRGETQYF. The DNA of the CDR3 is TGCAGCGTTGGAGGGATACGGGGGAGAGGGGAGACCCAGTACTTC.

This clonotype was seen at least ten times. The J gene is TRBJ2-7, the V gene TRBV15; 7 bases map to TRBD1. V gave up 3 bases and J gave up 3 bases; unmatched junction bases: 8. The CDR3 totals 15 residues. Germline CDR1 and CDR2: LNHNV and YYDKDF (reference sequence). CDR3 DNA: TGTGCCACCAGCAGTCAAAGGGACAGTGTCTACGAGCAGTACTTC. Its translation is CATSSQRDSVYEQYF.

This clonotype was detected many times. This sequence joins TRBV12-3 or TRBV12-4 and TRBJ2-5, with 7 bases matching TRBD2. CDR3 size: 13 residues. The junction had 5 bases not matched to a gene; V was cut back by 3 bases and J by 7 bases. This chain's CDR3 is CASSLTGGGTQYF. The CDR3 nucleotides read TGTGCCAGCAGTTTGACTGGGGGGGGGACCCAGTACTTC.

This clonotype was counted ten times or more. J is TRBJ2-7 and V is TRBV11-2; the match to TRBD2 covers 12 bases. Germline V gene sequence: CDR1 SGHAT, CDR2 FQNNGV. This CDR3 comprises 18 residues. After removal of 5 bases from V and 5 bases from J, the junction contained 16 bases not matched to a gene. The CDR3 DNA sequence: TGTGCCAGCAGCCTACTCGGACTAGCGGGGTCCCTTCGTAACGAGCAGTACTTC. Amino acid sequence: CASSLLGLAGSLRNEQYF. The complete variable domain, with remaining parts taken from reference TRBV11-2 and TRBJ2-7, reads EAGVAQSPRYKIIEKRQSVAFWCNPISGHATLYWYQQILGQGPKLLIQFQNNGVVDDSQLPKDRFSAERLKGVDSTLKIQPAKLEDSAVYLCASSLLGLAGSLRNEQYFGPGTRLTVT.

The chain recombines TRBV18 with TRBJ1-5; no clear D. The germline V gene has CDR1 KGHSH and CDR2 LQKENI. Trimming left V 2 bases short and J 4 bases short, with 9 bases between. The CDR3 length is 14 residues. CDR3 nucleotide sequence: TGTGCCAGCTCACCAACGCAATCAAATCAGCCCCAGCATTTT. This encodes CASSPTQSNQPQHF.

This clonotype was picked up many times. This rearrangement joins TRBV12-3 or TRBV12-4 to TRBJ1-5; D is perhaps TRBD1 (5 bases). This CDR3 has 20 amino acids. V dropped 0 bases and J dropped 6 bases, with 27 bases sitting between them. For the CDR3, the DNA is TGTGCCAGCAGTTTAGCGCCTGGGGCAGGGAGGACCCTACCAGGTCAGCCCCAGCATTTT. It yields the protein CASSLAPGAGRTLPGQPQHF.

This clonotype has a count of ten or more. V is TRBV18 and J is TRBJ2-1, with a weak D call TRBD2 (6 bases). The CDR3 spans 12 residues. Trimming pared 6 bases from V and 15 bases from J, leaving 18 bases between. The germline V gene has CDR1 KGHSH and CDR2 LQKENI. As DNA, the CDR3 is TGTGCCAGCTCCCCCGACCTAGCGACGGGGTTCTTC. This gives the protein CASSPDLATGFF.

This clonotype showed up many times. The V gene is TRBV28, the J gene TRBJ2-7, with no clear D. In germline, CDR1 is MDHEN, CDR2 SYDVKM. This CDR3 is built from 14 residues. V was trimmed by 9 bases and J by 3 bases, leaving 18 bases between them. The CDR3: CASSDGFLNYEQYF. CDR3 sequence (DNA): TGTGCCAGTTCGGACGGGTTCTTGAACTACGAGCAGTACTTC.

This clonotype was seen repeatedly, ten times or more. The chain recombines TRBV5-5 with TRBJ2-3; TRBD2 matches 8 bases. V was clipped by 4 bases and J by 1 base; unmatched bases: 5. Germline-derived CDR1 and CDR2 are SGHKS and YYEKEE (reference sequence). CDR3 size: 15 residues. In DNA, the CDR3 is TGTGCCAGCAGCGCCAGCGGGAGAGGCACAGATACGCAGTATTTT. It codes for CASSASGRGTDTQYF.

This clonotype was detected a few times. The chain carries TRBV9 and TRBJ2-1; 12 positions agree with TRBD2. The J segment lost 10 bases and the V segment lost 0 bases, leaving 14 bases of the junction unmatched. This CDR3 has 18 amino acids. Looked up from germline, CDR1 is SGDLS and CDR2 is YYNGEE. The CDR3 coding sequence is TGTGCCAGCAGCGTAGAGCTAGCGGGGGGGCCAGTTTATGGCGAGCAGTTCTTC. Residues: CASSVELAGGPVYGEQFF.

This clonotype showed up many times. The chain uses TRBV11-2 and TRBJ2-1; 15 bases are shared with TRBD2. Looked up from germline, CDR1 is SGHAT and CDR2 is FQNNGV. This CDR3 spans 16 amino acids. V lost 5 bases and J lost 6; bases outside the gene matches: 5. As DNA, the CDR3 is TGTGCCAGCAGCCTCGGACTAGCGGGAGGGGGCAATGAGCAGTTCTTC. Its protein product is CASSLGLAGGGNEQFF.

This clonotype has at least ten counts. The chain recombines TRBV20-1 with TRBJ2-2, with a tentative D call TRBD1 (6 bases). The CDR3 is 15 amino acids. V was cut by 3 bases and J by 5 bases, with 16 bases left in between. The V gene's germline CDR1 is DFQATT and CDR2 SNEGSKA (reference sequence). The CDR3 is CSASRQGIRTGELFF. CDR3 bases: TGCAGTGCTAGTCGGCAGGGGATCAGGACCGGGGAGCTGTTTTTT.

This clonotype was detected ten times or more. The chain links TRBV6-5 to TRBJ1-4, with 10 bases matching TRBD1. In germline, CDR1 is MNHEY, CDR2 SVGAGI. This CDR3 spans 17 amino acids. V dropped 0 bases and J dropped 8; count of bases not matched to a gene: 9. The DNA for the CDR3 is TGTGCCAGCAGTTACTCGGGGAGACAGGGGGCAGGGGAAAAACTGTTTTTT. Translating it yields CASSYSGRQGAGEKLFF.

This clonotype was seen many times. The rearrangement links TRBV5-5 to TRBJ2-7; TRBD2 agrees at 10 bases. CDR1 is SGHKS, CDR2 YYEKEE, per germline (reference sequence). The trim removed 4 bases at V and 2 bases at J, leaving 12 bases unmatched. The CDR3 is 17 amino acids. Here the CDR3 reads CASSPDTHTSGTYEQYF. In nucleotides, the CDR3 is TGTGCCAGCAGCCCGGACACACACACTAGCGGGACCTACGAGCAGTACTTC.

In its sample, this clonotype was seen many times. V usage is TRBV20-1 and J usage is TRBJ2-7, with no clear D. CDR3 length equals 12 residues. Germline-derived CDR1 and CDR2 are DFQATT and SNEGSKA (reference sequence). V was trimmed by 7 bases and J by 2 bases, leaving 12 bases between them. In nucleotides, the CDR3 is TGCAGTGGGACGGAAGATACCTACGAGCAGTACTTC. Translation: CSGTEDTYEQYF.